The 23 T cell receptor beta chains given below trace back to one sample, sequenced in a study of blood T cell repertoires in COVID-19. Measured with immunoSEQ multiplex PCR; TCRdb has only the in-frame clones, and not every one. The sample consists of over 60,000 clones, around 80% of them appearing once. Sequencing was carried out using peripheral blood. These receptors all come from a human donor in a cohort sampled during active COVID-19.

The chain joins TRBV27 to TRBJ1-1, with D possibly matching TRBD1 (5 bases). The CDR3 contains 15 residues. Trimming left V 3 bases short and J 0 bases short, with 11 bases between. Per germline, CDR1 MNHEY and CDR2 SMNVEV (reference sequence). CDR3 protein: CASSLFGGMNTEAFF. The CDR3 coding sequence is TGTGCCAGCAGTTTGTTCGGGGGGATGAACACTGAAGCTTTCTTT.

The CDR3 DNA reads as TGTGCCAGTCACAATAACAATGAGCAGTTCTTC. Amino acid sequence: CASHNNNEQFF. This chain uses TRBV28 with TRBJ2-1, with D hard to call. Germline lookup yields CDR1 MDHEN and CDR2 SYDVKM. This CDR3 spans 11 amino acids. The germline V and J ends were trimmed by 9 bases and 5 bases, with 8 bases remaining between them.

The chain carries TRBV28 and TRBJ2-7; 10 bases are a match to TRBD2. Germline V gene sequence: CDR1 MDHEN, CDR2 SYDVKM. This CDR3 comprises 15 residues. Trimming at V came to 6 bases and at J to 0 bases, leaving 5 bases not matched to a gene. This CDR3 is CASRVAGGGSYEQYF. The DNA for the CDR3 is TGTGCCAGCAGGGTAGCGGGAGGAGGCTCCTACGAGCAGTACTTC.

The rearrangement joins TRBV7-2 to TRBJ2-7, with 8 bases identical to TRBD2. Germline CDR1 SGHTA, CDR2 FQGNSA. This CDR3 spans 15 amino acids. Losses at the gene ends were 1 base for V and 6 bases for J; bases not matched to a gene: 8. As DNA, the CDR3 is TGTGCCAGCAGCTTAGTAGTAGCGGGAATGGGCGAGCAGTACTTC. Translation gives CASSLVVAGMGEQYF.

This rearrangement joins TRBV7-2 to TRBJ2-3, with no clear D. Deletions cut 3 bases from V and 6 bases from J, with 10 bases between. CDR1 is SGHTA and CDR2 is FQGNSA in the germline V gene. CDR3 length: 13 residues. The CDR3 reads CASSFYLKDTQYF. CDR3 nucleotide sequence: TGTGCCAGCAGCTTCTACCTGAAGGATACGCAGTATTTT.

The chain combines TRBV18 with TRBJ1-2; TRBD1 matches 8 bases. CDR1 is KGHSH, CDR2 LQKENI, per germline. The CDR3 has 15 residues. V shed 2 bases, J shed 5 bases, and the junction held 7 bases outside the gene matches. CDR3 in amino acids: CASSPDGTGPYGYTF. CDR3 nucleotide sequence: TGTGCCAGCTCACCAGACGGGACAGGCCCATATGGCTACACCTTC.

The chain carries TRBV27 and TRBJ1-5; D may be TRBD1 (6 bases). V shed 5 bases and J shed 3 bases, with 11 bases lying between them. Germline V gene data show CDR1 as MNHEY and CDR2 as SMNVEV (reference sequence). The CDR3 extends over 14 amino acids. The CDR3 here is CASSPTGFNQPQHF. The DNA for the CDR3 is TGTGCCAGCAGTCCTACAGGGTTCAATCAGCCCCAGCATTTT.

This chain joins TRBV2 and TRBJ2-2; the D gene is possibly TRBD2 (5 bases). Germline CDR1 and CDR2: SNHLY and FYNNEI. There are 15 residues in the CDR3. V gave up 4 bases and J gave up 6 bases, with 15 bases separating them. CDR3 region: CASSGVGSPPGELFF. Here the CDR3 DNA reads TGTGCCAGCAGTGGAGTAGGGAGCCCACCCGGGGAGCTGTTTTTT.

This chain joins TRBV13 and TRBJ2-3; D is possibly TRBD2 (5 bases). The CDR3 spans 13 residues. V lost 4 bases to trimming and J lost 8 bases, with 13 bases between them. The germline V gene encodes CDR1 PRHDT and CDR2 FYEKMQ (reference sequence). The CDR3 region is CASSSNPRGTQYF. In DNA form, the CDR3 reads TGTGCCAGCAGCTCCAACCCTCGGGGTACGCAGTATTTT.

This clone was seen once. The chain couples TRBV10-3 to TRBJ1-6, with D perhaps matching TRBD1 (5 bases). The CDR3 totals 15 residues. The germline V and J ends were trimmed by 3 bases and 0 bases, with 6 bases remaining between them. Looked up from germline, CDR1 is ENHRY and CDR2 is SYGVKD. The CDR3 DNA reads as TGTGCCATCAGTGACAGGGACTCCTATAATTCACCCCTCCACTTT. It encodes CAISDRDSYNSPLHF.

J is TRBJ2-1 and V is TRBV7-9, with 8 bases lining up with TRBD1. This CDR3 contains 17 residues. The V and J ends lost 4 bases and 9 bases, in that order; junction bases with no gene match: 17. CDR1 and CDR2 from the germline V gene are SEHNR and FQNEAQ (reference sequence). This chain's CDR3 is CASSSTRIDRGIGEQFF. CDR3 nucleotides: TGTGCCAGCAGCTCAACCCGGATAGACAGGGGAATCGGTGAGCAGTTCTTC. The whole variable domain, filled in from reference TRBV7-9 and TRBJ2-1, reads DTGVSQNPRHKITKRGQNVTFRCDPISEHNRLYWYRQTLGQGPEFLTYFQNEAQLEKSRLLSDRFSAERPKGSFSTLEIQRTEQGDSAMYLCASSSTRIDRGIGEQFFGPGTRLTVL.

The chain has TRBV11-2 and TRBJ1-2; TRBD1 might be the D (5 bases). Germline lookup yields CDR1 SGHAT and CDR2 FQNNGV. Trimming stripped 0 bases from V and 2 bases from J, with 10 bases between. There are 15 residues in the CDR3. The CDR3 is CASSLESYRNYGYTF. DNA for the CDR3: TGTGCCAGCAGCTTAGAGTCTTACAGGAACTATGGCTACACCTTC.

J is TRBJ2-3 and V is TRBV7-2, with 7 nucleotides matching TRBD2. The CDR3 extends over 16 amino acids. V gave up 5 bases and J gave up 0 bases; unmatched junction bases: 8. Germline V lookup: CDR1 SGHTA, CDR2 FQGNSA. CDR3 amino acids: CASSLLALSSTDTQYF. The CDR3 DNA is TGTGCCAGCAGCCTACTAGCGCTCTCTAGCACAGATACGCAGTATTTT.

J is TRBJ2-5 and V is TRBV5-4; the D gene is possibly TRBD1 (6 bases). The V and J ends lost 3 bases and 4 bases respectively, with 10 bases between them. This CDR3 has 13 residues. Germline loops: CDR1 SGHNT, CDR2 YYREEE (reference sequence). The CDR3: CASSSSTGETQYF. The CDR3 bases are TGTGCCAGCAGCTCGTCGACAGGAGAGACCCAGTACTTC.

V and J are TRBV15 and TRBJ2-2; possibly TRBD2 for D (6 bases). The CDR3 spans 14 residues. CDR1 is LNHNV and CDR2 is YYDKDF in the germline V gene (reference sequence). The ends were cut back, 0 bases at V and 8 bases at J, with 10 bases in the middle. CDR3 loop: CATSRDSAGGELFF. CDR3 DNA sequence: TGTGCCACCAGCAGAGATTCGGCGGGGGGGGAGCTGTTTTTT. The whole variable domain, remainder taken from reference TRBV15 and TRBJ2-2, is DAMVIQNPRYQVTQFGKPVTLSCSQTLNHNVMYWYQQKSSQAPKLLFHYYDKDFNNEADTPDNFQSRRPNTSFCFLDIRSPGLGDTAMYLCATSRDSAGGELFFGEGSRLTVL.

This clone was counted only a few times. V gene TRBV19 combines with J gene TRBJ1-2; tentative D call: TRBD1 (6 bases). The V gene's germline CDR1 is LNHDA and CDR2 SQIVND (reference sequence). The CDR3 contains 13 residues. V was shortened by 8 bases and J by 8 bases, with 18 bases between the two germline ends. The CDR3 is CASSPQGPSGYTF. As DNA, the CDR3 is TGTGCCAGTTCTCCACAGGGACCGTCCGGCTACACCTTC.

The V call is TRBV5-1, the J call TRBJ2-1, with TRBD2 matching 8 bases. The J segment lost 3 bases and the V segment lost 0 bases, leaving 2 bases of the junction unmatched. The CDR3 extends over 15 amino acids. The germline V gene encodes CDR1 SGHRS and CDR2 YFSETQ. The CDR3 DNA sequence: TGCGCCAGCAGCTTGGTGGCGGGAGGCTACAATGAGCAGTTCTTC. Amino acids: CASSLVAGGYNEQFF. The whole variable domain, filled in from reference TRBV5-1 and TRBJ2-1, reads KAGVTQTPRYLIKTRGQQVTLSCSPISGHRSVSWYQQTPGQGLQFLFEYFSETQRNKGNFPGRFSGRQFSNSRSEMNVSTLELGDSALYLCASSLVAGGYNEQFFGPGTRLTVL.

The rearrangement links TRBV28 to TRBJ2-7; 7 nucleotides agree with TRBD2. Per germline, CDR1 MDHEN and CDR2 SYDVKM. This CDR3 comprises 16 residues. With V trimmed by 2 bases and J by 1 base, 8 bases remained unmatched. The CDR3 loop is CASSLDTSARSYEQYF. CDR3 nucleotides: TGTGCCAGCAGTTTAGATACTAGCGCCCGATCCTACGAGCAGTACTTC. The variable domain in full, with the rest retrieved from reference TRBV28 and TRBJ2-7, is DVKVTQSSRYLVKRTGEKVFLECVQDMDHENMFWYRQDPGLGLRLIYFSYDVKMKEKGDIPEGYSVSREKKERFSLILESASTNQTSMYLCASSLDTSARSYEQYFGPGTRLTVT.

The chain links TRBV27 to TRBJ1-1, with D possibly matching TRBD1 (6 bases). Germline V gene data show CDR1 as MNHEY and CDR2 as SMNVEV (reference sequence). CDR3 length equals 13 residues. Trimming stripped 6 bases from V and 9 bases from J, with 17 bases between. CDR3 DNA sequence: TGTGCCAGCAGCTCCCGAGGGGGTTTTCAAGCTTTCTTT. Protein sequence: CASSSRGGFQAFF.

This rearrangement joins TRBV14 to TRBJ2-7; 9 bases fit TRBD1. Trimming cost V 2 bases and J 3 bases; bases outside gene matches: 8. CDR3 length equals 16 residues. Germline loops: CDR1 SGHDN, CDR2 FVKESK. The CDR3 reads CASSQPDGQGNYEQYF. The CDR3 DNA reads TGTGCCAGCAGCCAACCTGACGGACAGGGGAACTACGAGCAGTACTTC.

This clone was picked up a small number of times. CDR3 in DNA: TGTGCCAGCAGGACCAATGGAGGGTTCGAGCAGTACTTC. Its protein product is CASRTNGGFEQYF. V usage is TRBV7-9 and J usage is TRBJ2-7; D is possibly TRBD2 (6 bases). Looked up from germline, CDR1 is SEHNR and CDR2 is FQNEAQ (reference sequence). Trimming pared 6 bases from V and 6 bases from J, leaving 15 bases between. The CDR3 covers 13 residues.

V is TRBV5-4 and J is TRBJ1-1; D gene uncertain. V lost 4 bases and J lost 4, with 14 bases in between. The CDR3 has 14 amino acids. In germline, CDR1 is SGHNT, CDR2 YYREEE (reference sequence). The CDR3 protein is CASSPNSLRTEAFF. CDR3 in DNA: TGTGCCAGCAGCCCTAACAGCTTACGCACTGAAGCTTTCTTT.

In this sample, this clone turned up once. V gene TRBV19 combines with J gene TRBJ1-1; TRBD1 matches 11 bases. V lost 5 bases to trimming and J lost 4 bases; unmatched junction nucleotides: 6. Germline CDR1 and CDR2: LNHDA and SQIVND (reference sequence). The CDR3 has 15 residues. CDR3: CASSRDRGKATEAFF. The DNA for the CDR3 is TGTGCCAGTAGTCGGGACAGGGGGAAGGCCACTGAAGCTTTCTTT.